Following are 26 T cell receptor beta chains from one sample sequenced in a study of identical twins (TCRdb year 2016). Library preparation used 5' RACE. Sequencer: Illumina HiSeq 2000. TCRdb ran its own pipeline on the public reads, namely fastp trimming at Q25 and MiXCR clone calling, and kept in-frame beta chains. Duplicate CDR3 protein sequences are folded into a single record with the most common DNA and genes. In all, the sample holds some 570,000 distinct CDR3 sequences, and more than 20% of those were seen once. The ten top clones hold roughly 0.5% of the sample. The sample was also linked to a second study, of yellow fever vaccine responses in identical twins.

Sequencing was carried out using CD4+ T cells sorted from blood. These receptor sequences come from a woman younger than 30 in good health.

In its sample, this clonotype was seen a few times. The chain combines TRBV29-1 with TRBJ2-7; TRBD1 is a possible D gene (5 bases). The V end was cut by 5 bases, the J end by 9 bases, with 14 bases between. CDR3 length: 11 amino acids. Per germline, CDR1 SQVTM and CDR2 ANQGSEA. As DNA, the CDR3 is TGCAGCGTTTTAAACAACCAGGGGCAGTACTTC. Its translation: CSVLNNQGQYF.

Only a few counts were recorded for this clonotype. CDR3 amino acids: CASSGGLADNEQFF. The CDR3 nucleotides are TGCGCCAGCAGCGGGGGACTAGCGGACAATGAGCAGTTCTTC. The rearrangement uses TRBV5-1 and TRBJ2-1, with TRBD2 matching over 11 bases. V was clipped by 4 bases and J by 5 bases; unmatched bases: 2. The CDR3 is 14 residues long. Germline V lookup: CDR1 SGHRS, CDR2 YFSETQ.

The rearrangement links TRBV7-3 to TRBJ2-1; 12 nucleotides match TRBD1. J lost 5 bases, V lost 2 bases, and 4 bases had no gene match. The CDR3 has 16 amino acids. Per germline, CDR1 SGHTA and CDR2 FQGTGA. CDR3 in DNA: TGTGCCAGCAGCTTAGACCGGGACAGGGGGCACAATGAGCAGTTCTTC. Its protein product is CASSLDRDRGHNEQFF.

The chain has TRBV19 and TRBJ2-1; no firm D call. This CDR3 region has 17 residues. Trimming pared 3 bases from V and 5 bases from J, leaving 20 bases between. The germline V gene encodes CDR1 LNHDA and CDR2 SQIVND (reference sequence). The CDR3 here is CASSIAGFEGLHNEQFF. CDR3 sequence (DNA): TGTGCCAGTAGTATCGCTGGCTTTGAAGGGCTGCACAATGAGCAGTTCTTC.

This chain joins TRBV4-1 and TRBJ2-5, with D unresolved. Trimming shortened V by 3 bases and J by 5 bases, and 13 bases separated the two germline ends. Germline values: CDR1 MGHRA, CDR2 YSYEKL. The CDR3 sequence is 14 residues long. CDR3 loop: CASSQTHYGETQYF. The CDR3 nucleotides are TGCGCCAGCAGCCAGACACACTATGGGGAGACCCAGTACTTC.

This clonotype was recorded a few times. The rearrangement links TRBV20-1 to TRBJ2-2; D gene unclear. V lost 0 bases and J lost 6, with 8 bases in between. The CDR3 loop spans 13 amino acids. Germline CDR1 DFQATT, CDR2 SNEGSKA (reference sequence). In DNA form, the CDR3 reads TGCAGTGCTAGAGATCGACCGGCCGGGGAGCTGTTTTTT. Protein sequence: CSARDRPAGELFF.

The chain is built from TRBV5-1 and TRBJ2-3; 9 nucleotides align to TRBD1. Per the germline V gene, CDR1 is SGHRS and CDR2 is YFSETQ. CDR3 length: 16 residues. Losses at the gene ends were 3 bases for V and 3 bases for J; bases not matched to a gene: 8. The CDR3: CASSSGTGLMTDTQYF. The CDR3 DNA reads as TGCGCCAGCAGCTCTGGGACAGGGTTGATGACAGATACGCAGTATTTT.

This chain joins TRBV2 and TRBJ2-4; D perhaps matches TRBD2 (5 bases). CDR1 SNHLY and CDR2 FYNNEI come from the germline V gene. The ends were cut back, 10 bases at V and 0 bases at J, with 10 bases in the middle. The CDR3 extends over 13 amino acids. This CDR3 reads CATLGLAKNIQYF. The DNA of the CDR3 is TGTGCCACCCTCGGACTAGCCAAAAACATTCAGTACTTC.

The CDR3 loop reads CASSLLADNEQFF. The CDR3 DNA reads as TGTGCCAGCAGTTTACTGGCGGACAATGAGCAGTTCTTC. This chain uses TRBV27 with TRBJ2-1; D gene unclear. The V end was cut by 2 bases, the J end by 5 bases, with 7 bases between. CDR1 is MNHEY, CDR2 SMNVEV, per germline (reference sequence). The CDR3 is 13 amino acids.

CDR3 DNA: TGTGCCAGCAGTTTAGGGTCTAGCTGGCATGAGCAGTTCTTC. It encodes CASSLGSSWHEQFF. The chain joins TRBV12-3 or TRBV12-4 to TRBJ2-1; D might be TRBD2 (5 bases). The CDR3 length is 14 residues. V was clipped by 1 base and J by 8 bases, with 12 bases between them.

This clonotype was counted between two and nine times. For the CDR3, the DNA is TGCGCCAGCAGCTCTAGGACTAGAAGAGATACGCAGTATTTT. Protein: CASSSRTRRDTQYF. The chain combines TRBV5-1 with TRBJ2-3, with 7 positions matching TRBD2. CDR1 is SGHRS, CDR2 YFSETQ, per germline. The CDR3 is 14 amino acids. The V and J ends lost 3 bases and 5 bases, in that order; junction bases with no gene match: 6.

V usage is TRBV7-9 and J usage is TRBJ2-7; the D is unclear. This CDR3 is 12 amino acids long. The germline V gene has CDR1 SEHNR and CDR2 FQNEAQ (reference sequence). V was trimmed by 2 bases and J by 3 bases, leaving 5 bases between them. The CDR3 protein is CASSLKDYEQYF. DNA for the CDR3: TGTGCCAGCAGCTTAAAGGACTACGAGCAGTACTTC.

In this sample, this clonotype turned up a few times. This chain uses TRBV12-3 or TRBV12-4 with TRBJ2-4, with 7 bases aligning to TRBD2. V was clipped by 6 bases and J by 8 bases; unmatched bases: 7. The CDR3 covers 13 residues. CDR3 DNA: TGTGCCAGCAGGGGGGGAGGGCGGGACATTCAGTACTTC. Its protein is CASRGGGRDIQYF.

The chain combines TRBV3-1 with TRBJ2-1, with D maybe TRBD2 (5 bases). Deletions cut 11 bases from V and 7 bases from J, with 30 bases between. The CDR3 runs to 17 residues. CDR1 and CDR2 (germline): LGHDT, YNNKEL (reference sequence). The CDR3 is CASCQEGTTWSRNEQFF. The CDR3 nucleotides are TGTGCCTCCTGTCAAGAGGGAACGACTTGGTCGCGAAATGAGCAGTTCTTC.

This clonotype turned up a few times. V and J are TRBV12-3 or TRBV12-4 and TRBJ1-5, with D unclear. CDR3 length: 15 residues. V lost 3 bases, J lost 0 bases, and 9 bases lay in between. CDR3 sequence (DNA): TGTGCCAGCAGTTTTGGGGTAAATAGCAATCAGCCCCAGCATTTT. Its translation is CASSFGVNSNQPQHF.

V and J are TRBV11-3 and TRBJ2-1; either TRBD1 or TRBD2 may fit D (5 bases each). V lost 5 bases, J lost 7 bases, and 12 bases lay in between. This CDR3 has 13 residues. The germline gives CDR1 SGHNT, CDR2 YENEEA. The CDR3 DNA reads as TGTGCCAGCAGCCCTGGGGACCTAAATGAGCAGTTCTTC. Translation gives CASSPGDLNEQFF.

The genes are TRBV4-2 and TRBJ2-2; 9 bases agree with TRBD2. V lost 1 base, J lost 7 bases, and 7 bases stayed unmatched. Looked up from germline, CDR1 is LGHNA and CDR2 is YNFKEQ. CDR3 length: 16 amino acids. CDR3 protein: CASSQVSSGTGGELFF. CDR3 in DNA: TGTGCCAGCAGCCAAGTGTCTAGCGGGACCGGCGGGGAGCTGTTTTTT.

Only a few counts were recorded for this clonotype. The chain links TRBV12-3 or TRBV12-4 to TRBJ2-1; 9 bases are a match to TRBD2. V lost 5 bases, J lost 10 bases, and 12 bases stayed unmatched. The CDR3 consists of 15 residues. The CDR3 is CASSGPGLAGVEQFF. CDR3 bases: TGTGCCAGCAGTGGACCGGGACTAGCAGGCGTCGAGCAGTTCTTC.

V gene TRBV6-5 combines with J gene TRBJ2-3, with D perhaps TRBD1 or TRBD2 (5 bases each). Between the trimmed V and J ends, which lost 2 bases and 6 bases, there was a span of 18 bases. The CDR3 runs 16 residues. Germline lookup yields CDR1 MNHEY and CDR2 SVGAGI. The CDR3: CASSYQAGSSVDTQYF. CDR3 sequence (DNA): TGTGCCAGCAGTTACCAGGCAGGGAGCAGCGTGGATACGCAGTATTTT.

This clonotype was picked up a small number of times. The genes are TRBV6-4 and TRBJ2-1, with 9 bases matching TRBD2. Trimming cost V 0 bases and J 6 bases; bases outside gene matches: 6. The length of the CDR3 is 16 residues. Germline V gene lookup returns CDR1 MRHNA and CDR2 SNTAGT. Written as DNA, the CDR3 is TGTGCCAGCAGTGACTCGGGTCTAGCGGGGTTCAATGAGCAGTTCTTC. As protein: CASSDSGLAGFNEQFF.

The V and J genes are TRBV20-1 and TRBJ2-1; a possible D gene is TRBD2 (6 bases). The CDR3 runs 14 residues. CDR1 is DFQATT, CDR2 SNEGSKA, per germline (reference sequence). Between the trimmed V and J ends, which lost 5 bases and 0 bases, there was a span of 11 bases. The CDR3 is CSALGLPSYNEQFF. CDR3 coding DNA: TGCAGTGCTCTTGGACTACCCTCCTACAATGAGCAGTTCTTC.

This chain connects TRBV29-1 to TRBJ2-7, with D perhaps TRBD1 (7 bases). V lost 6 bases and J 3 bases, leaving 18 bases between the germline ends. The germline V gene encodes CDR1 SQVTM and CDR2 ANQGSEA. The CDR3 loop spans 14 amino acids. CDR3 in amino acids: CSVSEGAGSYEQYV. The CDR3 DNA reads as TGCAGCGTGTCCGAGGGGGCGGGGAGCTACGAGCAGTACGTC.

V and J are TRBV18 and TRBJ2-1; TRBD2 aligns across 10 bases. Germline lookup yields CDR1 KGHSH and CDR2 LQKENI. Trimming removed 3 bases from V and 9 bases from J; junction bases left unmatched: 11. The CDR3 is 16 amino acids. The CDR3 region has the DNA TGTGCCAGCTCACCTCGCACTAGCGGGAAAAGGGTTGAGCAGTTCTTC. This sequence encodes CASSPRTSGKRVEQFF.

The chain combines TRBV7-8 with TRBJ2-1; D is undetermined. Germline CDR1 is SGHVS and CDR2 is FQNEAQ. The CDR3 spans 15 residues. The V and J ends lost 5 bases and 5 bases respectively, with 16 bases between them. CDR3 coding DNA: TGTGCCAGCAGCCCCCGTAGGTTAGAAGACAATGAGCAGTTCTTC. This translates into CASSPRRLEDNEQFF.

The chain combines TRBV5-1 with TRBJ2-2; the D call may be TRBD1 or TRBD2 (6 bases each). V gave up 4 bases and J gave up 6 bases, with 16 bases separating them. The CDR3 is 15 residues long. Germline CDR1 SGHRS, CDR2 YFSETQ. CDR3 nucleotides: TGCGCCAGCAGCCCGGGGGCGACGGTCGCCGGGGAGCTGTTTTTT. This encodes CASSPGATVAGELFF.

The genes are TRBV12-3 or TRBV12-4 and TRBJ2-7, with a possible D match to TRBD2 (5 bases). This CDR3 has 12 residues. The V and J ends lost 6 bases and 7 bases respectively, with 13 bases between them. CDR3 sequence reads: CASRAGSGEQYF. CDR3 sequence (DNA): TGTGCCAGCAGGGCAGGATCGGGGGAGCAGTACTTC.